This passage covers 30 T cell receptor beta chains from one sample sequenced in a study of T cell clonality in common variable immunodeficiency (dated by TCRdb to about 2015). The antigens these receptors bind are not known. Study-level results and caveats: CVID TCRbeta sequences reportedly showed fewer deletions and N-nucleotide insertions and lacked highly modified clones with 13 or more V deletions.

Libraries were made using the immunoSEQ multiplex PCR assay. TCRdb obtained this table from immuneACCESS and retained in-frame rearrangements with V and J assigned. These tables miss some clones; where compared with another copy, unresolved V genes account for less than half of the shortfall, and the remainder is unexplained. This sample is represented by roughly 25,000 clones, with no singletons among them. Of the sample, roughly 9.6% is held by the ten largest clones. The sequenced material came from peripheral blood mononuclear cells. Every receptor here comes from a human donor with common variable immunodeficiency.

This clone was counted a few times. With the read ending 3 residues before the CDR3 end, the germline J gene is used to fill in that end. The chain couples TRBV30 to TRBJ1-2; perhaps TRBD1 as D (6 bases). Trimming pared 8 bases from V and 4 bases from J, leaving 14 bases between. The CDR3 extends over 12 amino acids. The germline V gene encodes CDR1 GTSNPN and CDR2 SVGIG (reference sequence). CDR3 bases read: TGTGCCAGATGGACAGAATTCTATGGC. Amino acid sequence: CARWTEFYG. The CDR3 as a whole reads CARWTEFYGYTF.

This clone was detected ten times or more. The sequenced CDR3 bases are TGCGCCAGCAGCACGGGACAGGCTAGCCACGAG. Its protein is CASSTGQASHE. The full CDR3 protein reads CASSTGQASHEQYF. The chain is built from TRBV5-1 and TRBJ2-7; TRBD1 agrees at 8 bases. The CDR3 is cut off 3 residues early in the read; its end comes from the germline J gene. Germline CDR1 SGHRS, CDR2 YFSETQ. V shed 4 bases, J shed 5 bases, and the junction held 8 bases outside the gene matches. This CDR3 has 14 residues.

This clone was detected many times. The CDR3 loop reads CASSDRGGVAETQYF. Partial CDR3 DNA: TGTGCCAGCAGTGATAGGGGGGGAGTAGCAGAGACC. This chain links TRBV6-1 with TRBJ2-5, with D tentatively TRBD2 (7 bases). The read finishes 3 residues shy of the CDR3 end, and the germline J gene is used to complete it. The germline CDR1 and CDR2 sequences are MNHNS and SASEGT. The CDR3 runs 15 residues. Trimming removed 3 bases at V and 4 bases at J, with 15 bases between.

Remarks on this clone: The DNA ends 3 residues before the CDR3 does, and the rest of the CDR3 is filled in from the germline J gene. The V gene is TRBV7-8, the J gene TRBJ2-7, with 9 bases fitting TRBD1. CDR1 and CDR2 (germline): SGHVS, FQNEAQ. V was pared by 5 bases and J by 6 bases, with 11 bases of the junction left unmatched. This CDR3 has 15 residues. The CDR3: CASSTRDRVDREQYF. CDR3 DNA (partial): TGTGCCAGCAGCACCCGGGACAGGGTGGACCGCGAG. Based on the CDR3 plus reference TRBV7-8 and TRBJ2-7, the full variable domain is GAGVSQSPRYKVAKRGQDVALRCDPISGHVSLFWYQQALGQGPEFLTYFQNEAQLDKSGLPSDRFFAERPEGSVSTLKIQRTQQEDSAVYLCASSTRDRVDREQYFGPGTRLTVT.

This clone was recorded a few times. The CDR3 end falls 3 residues outside the read, so it is completed with the germline J gene. The identical CDR3 is also encoded by other nucleotide sequences in the sample. This chain links TRBV18 with TRBJ2-7; the match to TRBD1 covers 9 bases. Germline CDR1 is KGHSH and CDR2 is LQKENI. The ends lost 1 base at V and 1 base at J; junction bases unmatched: 2. This CDR3 is built from 15 residues. The CDR3 here is CASSPLGQGSYEQYF. The covered CDR3 bases are TGTGCCAGCTCACCACTGGGACAGGGATCCTACGAG. Filled out from reference TRBV18 and TRBJ2-7, the complete variable domain reads NAGVMQNPRHLVRRRGQEARLRCSPMKGHSHVYWYRQLPEEGLKFMVYLQKENIIDESGMPKERFSAEFPKEGPSILRIQQVVRGDSAAYFCASSPLGQGSYEQYFGPGTRLTVT.

This clone came up many times. This CDR3 reads CASSIPPPGNEQFF. CDR3 DNA, as far as it was read: TGTGCCAGTAGTATACCGCCGCCCGGGAATGAG. This chain connects TRBV19 to TRBJ2-1, with no clear D. The CDR3 is cut off 3 residues early in the read; its end comes from the germline J gene. This CDR3 contains 14 residues. V shed 2 bases and J shed 7 bases, with 12 bases lying between them. Per the germline V gene, CDR1 is LNHDA and CDR2 is SQIVND (reference sequence).

This clone occurred many times. Coverage ceases 3 residues before the CDR3 finishes, and the germline J gene fills in the end. J is TRBJ1-2 and V is TRBV18; TRBD1 matches 7 bases. The CDR3 runs 14 residues. Trimming at V came to 3 bases and at J to 7 bases, leaving 8 bases not matched to a gene. Germline-derived CDR1 and CDR2 are KGHSH and LQKENI. CDR3 DNA, as far as it was read: TGTGCCAGCTCACCTACAGGGGCTGTGGTTGGC. Encoded protein: CASSPTGAVVG. From start to end, the CDR3 is CASSPTGAVVGYTF.

This clone showed up just a few times. The CDR3 goes on 3 residues after the read ends, and that part is filled in from the germline J gene. The chain couples TRBV18 to TRBJ2-3; TRBD2 agrees at 13 bases. The CDR3 spans 17 residues. J gave up 0 bases and V 2 bases, and 2 bases lay outside the gene matches. Germline-derived CDR1 and CDR2 are KGHSH and LQKENI. The DNA read from the CDR3 is TGTGCCAGCTCACCAGGGACTAGCGGGGAAAGCACAGATACG. This encodes CASSPGTSGESTDT. In full, the CDR3 reads CASSPGTSGESTDTQYF.

This clone was recorded a few times. The sequence runs out 3 residues before the end of the CDR3; the remainder is reconstructed from the germline J gene. The gene calls are TRBV7-8 and TRBJ2-7; D gene unclear. Germline V gene sequence: CDR1 SGHVS, CDR2 FQNEAQ. V dropped 5 bases and J dropped 6 bases, with 8 bases sitting between them. The CDR3 consists of 11 residues. The CDR3 protein is CASSPGVEQYF. The covered CDR3 bases are TGTGCCAGCAGCCCCGGTGTCGAG.

This clone appeared many times. The read terminates 3 residues before the CDR3 end, so the remaining end is supplied by the germline J gene. This sequence joins TRBV5-1 and TRBJ2-3; possible D gene TRBD1, 7 bases. Per the germline V gene, CDR1 is SGHRS and CDR2 is YFSETQ. The germline V and J ends were trimmed by 3 bases and 6 bases, with 17 bases remaining between them. The CDR3 has 15 residues. CDR3 DNA, as far as it was read: TGCGCCAGCAGCTCGAGGGACAGCGGAGGGGATACG. This gives the protein CASSSRDSGGDT. The CDR3 reads in full as CASSSRDSGGDTQYF.

As for this clone: The read gets to within 3 residues of the CDR3 end, and the germline J gene fills in the rest. The chain uses TRBV20-1 and TRBJ2-1, with D perhaps TRBD2 (6 bases). Germline V gives CDR1 DFQATT, CDR2 SNEGSKA (reference sequence). V was clipped by 0 bases and J by 6 bases, with 18 bases between them. There are 16 residues in the CDR3. The sequenced part of the CDR3 DNA is TGCAGTGCTAGAGATTATCGAGCGGGCCACTCCAATGAG. This codes for CSARDYRAGHSNE. The full CDR3 protein is CSARDYRAGHSNEQFF.

This clone was observed many times. The observed sequence ends 3 residues before the CDR3 terminus, with the missing tail filled in from the germline J gene. The chain employs TRBV7-9 and TRBJ2-1; TRBD2 agrees at 8 bases. Germline V gene data show CDR1 as SEHNR and CDR2 as FQNEAQ (reference sequence). V was clipped by 5 bases and J by 5 bases; unmatched bases: 8. This CDR3 is built from 15 residues. The CDR3 sequence is CASSPRGGQNNEQFF. The part of the CDR3 DNA that was read is TGTGCCAGCAGCCCACGGGGGGGGCAAAACAATGAG.

This clone was picked up many times. The sequenced fragment ends 3 residues before the CDR3 boundary, so the rest is inferred from the germline J gene. This chain links TRBV2 with TRBJ2-7, with 7 nucleotides matching TRBD2. With 6 bases clipped from V and 1 base from J, the junction kept 3 bases outside the gene matches. From germline, CDR1 is SNHLY and CDR2 FYNNEI. The CDR3 covers 13 residues. CDR3 DNA, as far as it was read: TGTGCCAGCAGGCAGGGAGGGTCCTACGAG. It specifies CASRQGGSYE. The CDR3, in full, reads CASRQGGSYEQYF.

This clone was seen only a few times. The DNA ends 3 residues before the CDR3 does, and the rest of the CDR3 is filled in from the germline J gene. V gene TRBV2 combines with J gene TRBJ1-6, with TRBD1 matching over 9 bases. The germline gives CDR1 SNHLY, CDR2 FYNNEI. With 2 bases clipped from V and 7 bases from J, the junction kept 3 bases outside the gene matches. The CDR3 loop spans 15 amino acids. CDR3 DNA, as far as it was read: TGTGCCAGCAGTGAATTTGGACAGGGGAATTCACCC. As protein: CASSEFGQGNSP. The full-length CDR3 reads as CASSEFGQGNSPLHF. The complete variable domain, with remaining parts taken from reference TRBV2 and TRBJ1-6, reads EPEVTQTPSHQVTQMGQEVILRCVPISNHLYFYWYRQILGQKVEFLVSFYNNEISEKSEIFDDQFSVERPDGSNFTLKIRSTKLEDSAMYFCASSEFGQGNSPLHFGNGTRLTVT.

This clone has a count of ten or more. The read terminates 3 residues before the CDR3 end, so the remaining end is supplied by the germline J gene. The chain carries TRBV13 and TRBJ2-1; 15 bases are a match to TRBD2. V lost 5 bases, J lost 5 bases, and 13 bases stayed unmatched. CDR1 is PRHDT and CDR2 is FYEKMQ in the germline V gene (reference sequence). This CDR3 contains 19 residues. The CDR3: CASSPTGLAGGRRNNEQFF. CDR3 bases read: TGTGCCAGCAGCCCCACCGGACTAGCGGGGGGGCGGCGGAACAATGAG.

In this sample, this clone is medium-sized. With the read ending 3 residues before the CDR3 end, the germline J gene is used to fill in that end. This chain uses TRBV19 with TRBJ2-3; 8 bases agree with TRBD1. CDR3 length: 13 amino acids. V lost 8 bases to trimming and J lost 0 bases; unmatched junction nucleotides: 1. Germline loops: CDR1 LNHDA, CDR2 SQIVND (reference sequence). The chain's CDR3 is CASRTGSTDTQYF. The part of the CDR3 DNA that was read is TGTGCCAGTCGGACAGGGAGCACAGATACG.

This clone appeared a few times. The CDR3 end lies 3 residues beyond the end of the read and is filled in from the germline J gene. The chain employs TRBV19 and TRBJ1-5; 8 bases are a match to TRBD1. From germline, CDR1 is LNHDA and CDR2 SQIVND (reference sequence). There are 13 residues in the CDR3. V trimming: 3 bases; J trimming: 7 bases; junction bases outside the gene matches: 2. The chain's CDR3 is CASSMDRDQPQHF. The sequenced part of the CDR3 DNA is TGTGCCAGTAGTATGGACAGGGACCAGCCC.

This clone was detected many times. Sequencing ends 3 residues short of the CDR3 end; the germline J gene provides the rest. The genes are TRBV5-6 and TRBJ1-1, with 8 bases lining up with TRBD1. The CDR3 consists of 15 residues. Germline lookup yields CDR1 SGHDT and CDR2 YYEEEE. The trim removed 0 bases at V and 1 base at J, leaving 2 bases unmatched. CDR3 sequence reads: CASSLGQGANTEAFF. Partial CDR3 DNA: TGTGCCAGCAGCTTGGGGCAGGGGGCGAACACTGAA.

This clone has a count of ten or more. The CDR3 end falls 3 residues outside the read, so it is completed with the germline J gene. This chain connects TRBV14 to TRBJ1-6, with TRBD1 as a possible D gene (5 bases). CDR3 length equals 14 residues. V dropped 1 base and J dropped 8 bases, with 9 bases sitting between them. The germline V gene encodes CDR1 SGHDN and CDR2 FVKESK. CDR3 DNA (partial): TGTGCCAGCAGCCAAGTGGCAGGGCATTCACCC. This encodes CASSQVAGHSP. The entire CDR3 protein is CASSQVAGHSPLHF.

This clone appeared a few times. The CDR3 end lies 3 residues beyond the end of the read and is filled in from the germline J gene. The V and J genes are TRBV5-1 and TRBJ2-1; D is perhaps TRBD2 (6 bases). The CDR3 runs 15 residues. Trimming left V 4 bases short and J 5 bases short, with 16 bases between. Germline V gene sequence: CDR1 SGHRS, CDR2 YFSETQ. The DNA read from the CDR3 is TGCGCCAGCAGCAAAGAGACTAGATACCACAATGAG. Amino acid sequence: CASSKETRYHNE. In full, the CDR3 reads CASSKETRYHNEQFF.

Turning to this clone: With the read ending 3 residues before the CDR3 end, the germline J gene is used to fill in that end. The chain is built from TRBV30 and TRBJ2-5, with 8 nucleotides matching TRBD1. Germline V gene lookup returns CDR1 GTSNPN and CDR2 SVGIG (reference sequence). The CDR3 is made up of 13 amino acids. After removal of 5 bases from V and 2 bases from J, the junction contained 4 bases not matched to a gene. CDR3 DNA (partial): TGTGCCTGGGCCAGGGGGCAGCAAGAGACC. It is translated as CAWARGQQET. The entire CDR3 protein reads CAWARGQQETQYF.

In the case of this clone: Coverage ceases 3 residues before the CDR3 finishes, and the germline J gene fills in the end. The chain couples TRBV5-1 to TRBJ2-1; 7 positions match TRBD1. This CDR3 is 14 amino acids long. With 6 bases clipped from V and 6 bases from J, the junction kept 9 bases outside the gene matches. Germline V gene lookup returns CDR1 SGHRS and CDR2 YFSETQ. The CDR3 region is CASTQGEWVNEQFF. The DNA read from the CDR3 is TGCGCCAGCACTCAGGGGGAGTGGGTCAATGAG. The full variable domain, rest sourced from reference TRBV5-1 and TRBJ2-1, is KAGVTQTPRYLIKTRGQQVTLSCSPISGHRSVSWYQQTPGQGLQFLFEYFSETQRNKGNFPGRFSGRQFSNSRSEMNVSTLELGDSALYLCASTQGEWVNEQFFGPGTRLTVL.

This clone was observed at least ten times. CDR3 bases read: TGTGCCATCAGCAGGGGGACAGGGACGGAGGGC. It encodes CAISRGTGTEG. The entire CDR3 protein is CAISRGTGTEGYTF. The chain is built from TRBV10-3 and TRBJ1-2, with 9 bases matching TRBD1. Sequencing ends 3 residues short of the CDR3 end; the germline J gene provides the rest. Germline V CDR1 and CDR2: ENHRY, SYGVKD. This CDR3 is built from 14 residues.

This clone turned up a few times. The read ends 3 residues before the CDR3 terminus; that terminus is restored from the germline J gene. The chain employs TRBV10-3 and TRBJ2-7, with TRBD1 matching over 10 bases. There are 16 residues in the CDR3. Germline CDR1 is ENHRY and CDR2 is SYGVKD. V dropped 5 bases and J dropped 0; count of bases not matched to a gene: 7. CDR3 DNA, as far as it was read: TGTGCCATCAGTTCACCGGGACAGGGGATCTCCTACGAG. It encodes CAISSPGQGISYE. The whole CDR3 protein is CAISSPGQGISYEQYF.

Regarding this clone: Coverage ceases 3 residues before the CDR3 finishes, and the germline J gene fills in the end. The rearrangement uses TRBV6-1 and TRBJ2-5; D is undetermined. There are 13 residues in the CDR3. V dropped 4 bases and J dropped 5 bases, with 11 bases sitting between them. Germline V lookup: CDR1 MNHNS, CDR2 SASEGT. The CDR3 here is CASSVQRSETQYF. CDR3 bases read: TGTGCCAGCAGTGTCCAGAGATCCGAGACC.

Here the CDR3 reads CATEQGEGTEAFF. CDR3 DNA, as far as it was read: TGTGCCACGGAACAGGGGGAGGGCACTGAA. The chain combines TRBV2 with TRBJ1-1, with 8 bases matching TRBD1. The read gets to within 3 residues of the CDR3 end, and the germline J gene fills in the rest. Looked up from germline, CDR1 is SNHLY and CDR2 is FYNNEI. Trimming took 10 bases from V and 4 from J; bases not matched to a gene: 8. The CDR3 is 13 residues long.

This clone was counted ten times or more. This chain's CDR3 is CASSLVGFGSPLHF. The CDR3 DNA, read in part, is TGTGCCAGCAGCCTCGTAGGGTTTGGTTCACCC. This chain joins TRBV12-3 or TRBV12-4 and TRBJ1-6; D gene unclear. The read ends 3 residues shy of where the CDR3 ends; the end is completed using the germline J gene. The V end lost 6 bases, the J end lost 9 bases, and 15 bases lay between the germline ends. The CDR3 has 14 residues.

Turning to this clone: The read terminates 3 residues ahead of where the CDR3 ends, so the germline J gene completes it. The chain recombines TRBV19 with TRBJ1-2; 7 bases match TRBD1. The length of the CDR3 is 13 residues. Per germline, CDR1 LNHDA and CDR2 SQIVND (reference sequence). The V and J ends lost 5 bases and 7 bases, in that order; junction bases with no gene match: 7. The part of the CDR3 DNA that was read is TGTGCCAGTAGTTGGGACAGCGTCACTGGC. It specifies CASSWDSVTG. The full CDR3 protein reads CASSWDSVTGYTF.

In this sample, this clone turned up many times. The CDR3 end lies 3 residues beyond the end of the read and is filled in from the germline J gene. V and J are TRBV6-1 and TRBJ1-1; a possible D gene is TRBD1 (5 bases). Germline CDR1 and CDR2: MNHNS and SASEGT. This CDR3 region has 14 residues. Trimming removed 2 bases at V and 4 bases at J, with 11 bases between. Partial CDR3 DNA: TGTGCCAGCAGTGAACTCTGGAGGGGCACTGAA. Translated: CASSELWRGTE. The full CDR3 protein is CASSELWRGTEAFF.

This clone was counted between two and nine times. The read is 3 residues too short to cover the CDR3 end, so that end is filled in from the germline J gene. The J gene is TRBJ1-2, the V gene TRBV7-9; 9 bases match TRBD1. CDR3 length equals 14 residues. V shed 5 bases, J shed 4 bases, and the junction held 5 bases outside the gene matches. The germline V gene encodes CDR1 SEHNR and CDR2 FQNEAQ (reference sequence). The sequenced part of the CDR3 DNA is TGTGCCAGCAGCCCGGGGGACAGGGCCTATGGC. Translation gives CASSPGDRAYG. The entire CDR3 protein is CASSPGDRAYGYTF.